This TCR beta chain was sequenced for a study of early T cells in non-severe SARS-CoV-2 infection. The wider study: The sequenced material was bulk RNA from unsorted whole blood, and its chains were unpaired.

Attached unique molecular identifiers marked individual cDNA molecules. TCRdb independently ran MiXCR on the 5' RACE reads; one entry per CDR3 protein. The data show more than 60,000 distinct CDR3 sequences, less than 5.5% seen once. This CDR3 has 11 amino acids. Germline V gene data show CDR1 as DFQATT and CDR2 as SNEGSKA (reference sequence). After removal of 3 bases from V and 13 bases from J, the junction contained 5 bases not matched to a gene. Study-wide results and caveats: Matching with VDJdb favored anti-spike CD8 responses (missing private and CD4 specificities).

This clonotype was found a few times. The antigen is unknown. The chain links TRBV20-1 to TRBJ2-1; the match to TRBD2 covers 8 bases. The sequence came from an adult who was a healthcare worker with PCR-confirmed SARS-CoV-2 infection or an uninfected control (not recorded which). Sequencing was carried out using whole blood. CDR3 protein: CSASRSGGQFF. The CDR3 nucleotides read TGCAGTGCTAGCCGCAGCGGGGGACAGTTCTTC.